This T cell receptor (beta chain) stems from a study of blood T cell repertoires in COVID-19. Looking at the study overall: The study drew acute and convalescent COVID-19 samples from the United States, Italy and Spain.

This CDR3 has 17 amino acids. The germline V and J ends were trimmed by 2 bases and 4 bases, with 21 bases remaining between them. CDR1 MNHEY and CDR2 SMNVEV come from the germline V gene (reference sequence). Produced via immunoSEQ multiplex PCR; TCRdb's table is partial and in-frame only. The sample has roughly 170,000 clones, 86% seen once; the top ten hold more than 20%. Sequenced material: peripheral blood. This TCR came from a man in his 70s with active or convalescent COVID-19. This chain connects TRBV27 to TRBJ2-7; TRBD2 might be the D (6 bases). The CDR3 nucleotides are TGTGCCAGCAGTTTAAATTCCGCGGGATATCTCGGGTACGAGCAGTACTTC. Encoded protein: CASSLNSAGYLGYEQYF.